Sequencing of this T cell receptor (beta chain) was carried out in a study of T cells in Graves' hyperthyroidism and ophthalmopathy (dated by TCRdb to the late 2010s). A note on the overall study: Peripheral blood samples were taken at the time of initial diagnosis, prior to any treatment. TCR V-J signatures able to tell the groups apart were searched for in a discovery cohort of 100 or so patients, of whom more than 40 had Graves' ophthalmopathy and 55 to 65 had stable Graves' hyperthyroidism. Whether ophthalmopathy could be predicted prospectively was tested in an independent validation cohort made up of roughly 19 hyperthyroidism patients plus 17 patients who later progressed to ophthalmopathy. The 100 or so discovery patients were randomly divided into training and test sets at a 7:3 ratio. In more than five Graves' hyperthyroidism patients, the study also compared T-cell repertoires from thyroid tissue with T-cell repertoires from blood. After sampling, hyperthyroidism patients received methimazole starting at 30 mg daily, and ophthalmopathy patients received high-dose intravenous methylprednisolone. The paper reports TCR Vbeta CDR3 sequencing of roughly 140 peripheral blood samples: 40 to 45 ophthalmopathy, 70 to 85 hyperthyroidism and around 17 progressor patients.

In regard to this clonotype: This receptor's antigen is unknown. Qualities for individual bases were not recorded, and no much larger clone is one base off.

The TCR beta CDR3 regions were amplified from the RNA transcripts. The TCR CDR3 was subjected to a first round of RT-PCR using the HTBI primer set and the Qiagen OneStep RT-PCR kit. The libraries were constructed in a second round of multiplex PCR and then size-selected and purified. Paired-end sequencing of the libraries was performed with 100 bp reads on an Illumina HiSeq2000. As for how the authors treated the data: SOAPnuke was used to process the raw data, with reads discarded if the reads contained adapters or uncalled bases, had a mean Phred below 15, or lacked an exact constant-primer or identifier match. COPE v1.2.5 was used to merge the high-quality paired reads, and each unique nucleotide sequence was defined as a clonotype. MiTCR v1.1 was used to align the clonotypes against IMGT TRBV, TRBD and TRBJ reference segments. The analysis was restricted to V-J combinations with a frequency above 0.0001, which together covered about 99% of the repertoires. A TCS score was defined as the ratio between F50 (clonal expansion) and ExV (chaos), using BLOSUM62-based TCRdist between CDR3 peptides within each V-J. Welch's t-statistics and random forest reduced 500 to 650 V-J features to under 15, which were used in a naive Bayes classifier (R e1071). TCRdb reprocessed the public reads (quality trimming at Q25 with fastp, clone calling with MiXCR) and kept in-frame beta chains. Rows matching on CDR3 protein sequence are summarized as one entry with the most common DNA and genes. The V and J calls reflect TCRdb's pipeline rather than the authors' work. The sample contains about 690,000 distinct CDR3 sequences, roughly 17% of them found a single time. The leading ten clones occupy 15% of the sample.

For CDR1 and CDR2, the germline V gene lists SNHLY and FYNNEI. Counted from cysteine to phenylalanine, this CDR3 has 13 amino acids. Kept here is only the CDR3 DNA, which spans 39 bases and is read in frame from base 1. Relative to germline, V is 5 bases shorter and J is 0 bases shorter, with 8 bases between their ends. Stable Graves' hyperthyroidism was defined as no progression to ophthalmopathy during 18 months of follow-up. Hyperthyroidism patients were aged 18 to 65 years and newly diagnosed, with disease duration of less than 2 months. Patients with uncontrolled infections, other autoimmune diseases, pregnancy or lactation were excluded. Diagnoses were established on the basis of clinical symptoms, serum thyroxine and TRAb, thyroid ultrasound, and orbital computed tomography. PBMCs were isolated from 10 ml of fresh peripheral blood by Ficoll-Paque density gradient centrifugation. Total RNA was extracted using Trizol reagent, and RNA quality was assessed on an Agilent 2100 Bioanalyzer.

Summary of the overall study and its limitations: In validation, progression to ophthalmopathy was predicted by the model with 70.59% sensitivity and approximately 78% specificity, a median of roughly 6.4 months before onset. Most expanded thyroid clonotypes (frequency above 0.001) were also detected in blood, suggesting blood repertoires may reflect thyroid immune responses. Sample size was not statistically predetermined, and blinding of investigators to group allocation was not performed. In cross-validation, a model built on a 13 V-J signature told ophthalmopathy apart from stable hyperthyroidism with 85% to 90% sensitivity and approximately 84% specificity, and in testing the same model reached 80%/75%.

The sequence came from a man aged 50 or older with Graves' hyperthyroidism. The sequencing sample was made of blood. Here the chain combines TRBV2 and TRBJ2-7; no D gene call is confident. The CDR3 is CASSYGLSYEQYF. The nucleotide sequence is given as TGTGCCAGCAGTTACGGGCTCTCCTACGAGCAGTACTTC.